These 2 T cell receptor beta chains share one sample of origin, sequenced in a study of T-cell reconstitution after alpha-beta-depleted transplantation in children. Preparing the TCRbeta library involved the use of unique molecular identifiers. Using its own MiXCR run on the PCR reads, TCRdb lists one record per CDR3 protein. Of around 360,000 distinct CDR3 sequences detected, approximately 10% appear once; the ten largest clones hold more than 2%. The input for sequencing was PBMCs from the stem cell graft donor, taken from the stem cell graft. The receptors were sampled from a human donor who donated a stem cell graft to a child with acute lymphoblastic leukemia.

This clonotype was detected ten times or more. CDR3 residues: CASSDGGGADGYTF. In nucleotides, the CDR3 is TGTGCCAGCAGTGACGGAGGAGGGGCGGATGGCTACACCTTC. This chain connects TRBV6-4 to TRBJ1-2; D perhaps matches TRBD1 (5 bases). V was pared by 2 bases and J by 6 bases, with 13 bases between. CDR1 MRHNA and CDR2 SNTAGT come from the germline V gene. This CDR3 has 14 amino acids.

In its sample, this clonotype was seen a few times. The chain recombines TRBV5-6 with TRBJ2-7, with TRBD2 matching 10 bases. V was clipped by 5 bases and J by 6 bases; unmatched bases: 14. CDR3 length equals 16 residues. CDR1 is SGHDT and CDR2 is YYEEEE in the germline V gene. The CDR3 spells CASRKGLAGAVGEQYF. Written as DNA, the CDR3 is TGTGCCAGCAGAAAGGGGCTAGCGGGAGCTGTCGGCGAGCAGTACTTC.